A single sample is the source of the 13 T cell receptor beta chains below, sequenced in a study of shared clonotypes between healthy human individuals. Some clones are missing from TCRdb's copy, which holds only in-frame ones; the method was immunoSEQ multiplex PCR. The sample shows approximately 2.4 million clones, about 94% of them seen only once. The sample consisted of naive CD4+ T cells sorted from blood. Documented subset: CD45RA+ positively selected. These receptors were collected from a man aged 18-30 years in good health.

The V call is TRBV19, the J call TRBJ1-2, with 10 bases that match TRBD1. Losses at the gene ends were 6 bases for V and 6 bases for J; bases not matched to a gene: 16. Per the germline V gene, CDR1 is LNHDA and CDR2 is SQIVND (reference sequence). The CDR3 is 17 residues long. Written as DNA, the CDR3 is TGTGCCAGTAGCTCCCCCCTGACAGGGGGCGGAACTAATGGCTACACCTTC. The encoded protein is CASSSPLTGGGTNGYTF.

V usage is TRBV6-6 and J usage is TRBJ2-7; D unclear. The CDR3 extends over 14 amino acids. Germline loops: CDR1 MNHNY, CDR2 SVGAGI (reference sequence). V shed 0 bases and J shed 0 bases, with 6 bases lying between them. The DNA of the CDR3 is TGTGCCAGCAGTTACTCGGTTCTCTCCTACGAGCAGTACTTC. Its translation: CASSYSVLSYEQYF.

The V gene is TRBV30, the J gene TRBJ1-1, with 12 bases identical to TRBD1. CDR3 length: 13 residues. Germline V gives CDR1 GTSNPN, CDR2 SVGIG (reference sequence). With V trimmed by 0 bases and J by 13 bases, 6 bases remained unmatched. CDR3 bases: TGTGCCTGGAGTGTACTTGGGACAGGGGGCATTTTCTTT. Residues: CAWSVLGTGGIFF.

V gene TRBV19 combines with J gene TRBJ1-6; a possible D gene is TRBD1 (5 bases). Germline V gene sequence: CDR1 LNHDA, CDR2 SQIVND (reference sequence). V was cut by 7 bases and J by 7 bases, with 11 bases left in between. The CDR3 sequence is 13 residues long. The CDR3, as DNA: TGTGCCAGTACGCCCAAGGGGAATTCACCCCTCCACTTT. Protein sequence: CASTPKGNSPLHF.

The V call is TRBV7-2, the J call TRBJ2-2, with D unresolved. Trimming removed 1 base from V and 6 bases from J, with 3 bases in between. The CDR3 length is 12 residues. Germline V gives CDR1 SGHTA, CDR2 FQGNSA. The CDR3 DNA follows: TGTGCCAGCAGCTTAGGTTCCGGGGAGCTGTTTTTT. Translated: CASSLGSGELFF.

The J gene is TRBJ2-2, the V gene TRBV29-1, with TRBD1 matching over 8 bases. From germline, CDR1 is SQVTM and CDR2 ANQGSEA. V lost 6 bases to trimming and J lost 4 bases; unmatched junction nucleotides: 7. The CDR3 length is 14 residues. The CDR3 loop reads CSVTQGAATGELFF. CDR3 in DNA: TGCAGCGTCACGCAGGGGGCGGCCACCGGGGAGCTGTTTTTT.

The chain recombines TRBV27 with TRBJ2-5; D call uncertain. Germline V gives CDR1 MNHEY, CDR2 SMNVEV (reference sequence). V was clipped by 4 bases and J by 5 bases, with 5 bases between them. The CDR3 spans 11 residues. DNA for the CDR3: TGTGCCAGCAGTTCCAGGGAGACCCAGTACTTC. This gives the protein CASSSRETQYF.

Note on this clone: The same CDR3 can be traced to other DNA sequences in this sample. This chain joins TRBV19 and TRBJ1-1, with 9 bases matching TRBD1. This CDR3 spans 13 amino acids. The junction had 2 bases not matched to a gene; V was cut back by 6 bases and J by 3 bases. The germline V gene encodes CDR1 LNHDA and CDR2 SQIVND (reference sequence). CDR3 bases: TGTGCCAGTAGCCGGGACAGGGACACTGAAGCTTTCTTT. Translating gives CASSRDRDTEAFF.

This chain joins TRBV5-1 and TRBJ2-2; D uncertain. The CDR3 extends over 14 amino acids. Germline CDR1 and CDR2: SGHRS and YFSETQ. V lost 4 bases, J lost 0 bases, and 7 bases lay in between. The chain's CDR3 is CASSPQANTGELFF. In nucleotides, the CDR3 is TGCGCCAGCAGCCCCCAGGCGAACACCGGGGAGCTGTTTTTT.

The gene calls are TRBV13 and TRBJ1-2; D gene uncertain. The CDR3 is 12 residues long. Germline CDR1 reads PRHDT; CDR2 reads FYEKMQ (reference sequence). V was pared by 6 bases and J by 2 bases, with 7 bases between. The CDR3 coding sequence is TGTGCCAGCAGTCGTCGGAACTATGGCTACACCTTC. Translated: CASSRRNYGYTF.

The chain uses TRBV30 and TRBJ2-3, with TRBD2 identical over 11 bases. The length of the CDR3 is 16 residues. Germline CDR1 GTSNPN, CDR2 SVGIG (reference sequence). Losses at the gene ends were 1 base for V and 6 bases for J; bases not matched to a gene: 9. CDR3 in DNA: TGTGCCTGGAGTGGCATGTCCCTAGCGGGGGGTGATACGCAGTATTTT. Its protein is CAWSGMSLAGGDTQYF.

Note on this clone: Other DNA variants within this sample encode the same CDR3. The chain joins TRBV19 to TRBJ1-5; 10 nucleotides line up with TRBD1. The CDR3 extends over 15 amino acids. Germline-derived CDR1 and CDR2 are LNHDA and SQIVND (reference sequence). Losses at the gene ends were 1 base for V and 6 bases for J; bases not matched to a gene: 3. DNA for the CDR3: TGTGCCAGTAGTATAGGACAGGGGGCGGGTCAGCCCCAGCATTTT. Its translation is CASSIGQGAGQPQHF. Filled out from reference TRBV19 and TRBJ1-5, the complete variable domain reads DGGITQSPKYLFRKEGQNVTLSCEQNLNHDAMYWYRQDPGQGLRLIYYSQIVNDFQKGDIAEGYSVSREKKESFPLTVTSAQKNPTAFYLCASSIGQGAGQPQHFGDGTRLSIL.

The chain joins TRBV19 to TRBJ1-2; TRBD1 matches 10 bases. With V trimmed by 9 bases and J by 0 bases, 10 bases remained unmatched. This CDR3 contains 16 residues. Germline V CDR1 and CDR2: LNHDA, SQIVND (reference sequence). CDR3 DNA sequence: TGTGCCAGCAGTTGGGGACAGGGGCTATCTAACTATGGCTACACCTTC. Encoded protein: CASSWGQGLSNYGYTF.